The rows below give T cell receptor beta chains drawn from one sample of a study of T cell changes during pregnancy in multiple sclerosis. Sequencing used immunoSEQ multiplex PCR; TCRdb keeps in-frame clones, though not all of them. In the table there are 60,000 or so clones, roughly 90% of which are singletons. This specimen was peripheral blood, taken before pregnancy. These receptors originate from a female donor with multiple sclerosis, enrolled in a pregnancy study. Both conserved end residues are part of each CDR3. The D gene is left open where the match is weak. Clone size, where shown, is once, few, many, or a class for clones that have expanded.

d_call: TRBD1; v_call: TRBV7-9; clone_size: -; j_call: TRBJ1-1; cdr3_aa: CASSPRGLRNTEAFF; cdr3_nt: TGTGCCAGCAGCCCCAGGGGGCTTCGGAACACTGAAGCTTTCTTT
d_call: TRBD2; v_call: TRBV7-3; clone_size: -; j_call: TRBJ2-1; cdr3_aa: CASSLNPSGGFNEQFF; cdr3_nt: TGTGCCAGCAGCTTAAACCCTAGCGGGGGTTTCAATGAGCAGTTCTTC
d_call: TRBD1; v_call: TRBV5-6; clone_size: once; j_call: TRBJ1-1; cdr3_aa: CASGPQGVDTEAFF; cdr3_nt: TGTGCCAGCGGACCCCAGGGGGTGGACACTGAAGCTTTCTTT
d_call: -; v_call: TRBV27; clone_size: -; j_call: TRBJ1-5; cdr3_aa: CASILRYELLSNQPQHF; cdr3_nt: TGTGCCAGCATTCTCCGGTACGAACTACTTAGCAATCAGCCCCAGCATTTT
d_call: -; v_call: TRBV6-5; clone_size: -; j_call: TRBJ2-1; cdr3_aa: CASRPPGQKNNEQFF; cdr3_nt: TGTGCCAGCAGGCCCCCAGGACAGAAAAACAATGAGCAGTTCTTC
d_call: TRBD2; v_call: TRBV7-3; clone_size: -; j_call: TRBJ2-2; cdr3_aa: CASSLAGVNTGELFF; cdr3_nt: TGTGCCAGCAGCTTAGCGGGGGTAAACACCGGGGAGCTGTTTTTT
d_call: TRBD2; v_call: TRBV4-3; clone_size: -; j_call: TRBJ2-5; cdr3_aa: CASSQVVVAGGKETQYF; cdr3_nt: TGCGCCAGCAGCCAAGTAGTGGTAGCGGGGGGAAAAGAGACCCAGTACTTC
d_call: -; v_call: TRBV30; clone_size: -; j_call: TRBJ1-3; cdr3_aa: CAWSVGAGASSGNTIYF; cdr3_nt: TGTGCCTGGAGTGTGGGGGCAGGGGCGAGCTCTGGAAACACCATATATTTT
d_call: -; v_call: TRBV5-4; clone_size: once; j_call: TRBJ2-2; cdr3_aa: CASSLFRGSNTGELFF; cdr3_nt: TGTGCCAGCAGCTTGTTTCGGGGATCGAACACCGGGGAGCTGTTTTTT
d_call: -; v_call: TRBV5-6; clone_size: -; j_call: TRBJ2-7; cdr3_aa: CASSLAGRGEQYF; cdr3_nt: TGTGCCAGCAGCTTGGCTGGGCGGGGCGAGCAGTACTTC
d_call: -; v_call: TRBV4-2; clone_size: -; j_call: TRBJ1-4; cdr3_aa: CASSQEGRLEKLFF; cdr3_nt: TGTGCCAGCAGCCAAGAGGGCAGGCTTGAAAAACTGTTTTTT
d_call: TRBD1; v_call: TRBV5-5; clone_size: -; j_call: TRBJ2-2; cdr3_aa: CASSLRGQPTGELFF; cdr3_nt: TGTGCCAGCAGCTTAAGGGGACAGCCCACCGGGGAGCTGTTTTTT
d_call: -; v_call: TRBV14; clone_size: -; j_call: TRBJ1-1; cdr3_aa: CASSPPEAKAFF; cdr3_nt: TGTGCCAGCAGCCCACCCGAGGCCAAAGCTTTCTTT
d_call: TRBD1; v_call: TRBV7-9; clone_size: -; j_call: TRBJ1-2; cdr3_aa: CASSLPGQTNYGYTF; cdr3_nt: TGTGCCAGCAGCCTACCGGGACAGACGAACTATGGCTACACCTTC
d_call: -; v_call: TRBV5-1; clone_size: -; j_call: TRBJ1-3; cdr3_aa: CASSLGKYDTIYF; cdr3_nt: TGCGCCAGCAGCCTCGGGAAGTACGACACCATATATTTT
d_call: TRBD2; v_call: TRBV7-8; clone_size: -; j_call: TRBJ2-7; cdr3_aa: CASSSIAGGAYEQYF; cdr3_nt: TGTGCCAGCAGCTCCATAGCGGGGGGGGCCTACGAGCAGTACTTC